Reported below is one TCR beta chain. The entry originates in a study of control samples from healthy donors and cancer patients. The assay was immunoSEQ multiplex PCR, and TCRdb's table has in-frame clones only and misses some. The sample has about 86,000 clones, around 90% seen once. The germline CDR1 and CDR2 sequences are WNHNN and SYGVQD (reference sequence). V gave up 10 bases and J gave up 4 bases, with 11 bases separating them. The CDR3 is 11 residues long. The sample consisted of PBMCs. The chain recombines TRBV10-1 with TRBJ2-7; unclear D gene. The receptor comes from a woman between 50 and 59 years old with colorectal cancer. The CDR3 spells CATRRWYEQYV. CDR3 DNA sequence: TGCGCCACTCGTCGGTGGTACGAGCAGTACGTC.